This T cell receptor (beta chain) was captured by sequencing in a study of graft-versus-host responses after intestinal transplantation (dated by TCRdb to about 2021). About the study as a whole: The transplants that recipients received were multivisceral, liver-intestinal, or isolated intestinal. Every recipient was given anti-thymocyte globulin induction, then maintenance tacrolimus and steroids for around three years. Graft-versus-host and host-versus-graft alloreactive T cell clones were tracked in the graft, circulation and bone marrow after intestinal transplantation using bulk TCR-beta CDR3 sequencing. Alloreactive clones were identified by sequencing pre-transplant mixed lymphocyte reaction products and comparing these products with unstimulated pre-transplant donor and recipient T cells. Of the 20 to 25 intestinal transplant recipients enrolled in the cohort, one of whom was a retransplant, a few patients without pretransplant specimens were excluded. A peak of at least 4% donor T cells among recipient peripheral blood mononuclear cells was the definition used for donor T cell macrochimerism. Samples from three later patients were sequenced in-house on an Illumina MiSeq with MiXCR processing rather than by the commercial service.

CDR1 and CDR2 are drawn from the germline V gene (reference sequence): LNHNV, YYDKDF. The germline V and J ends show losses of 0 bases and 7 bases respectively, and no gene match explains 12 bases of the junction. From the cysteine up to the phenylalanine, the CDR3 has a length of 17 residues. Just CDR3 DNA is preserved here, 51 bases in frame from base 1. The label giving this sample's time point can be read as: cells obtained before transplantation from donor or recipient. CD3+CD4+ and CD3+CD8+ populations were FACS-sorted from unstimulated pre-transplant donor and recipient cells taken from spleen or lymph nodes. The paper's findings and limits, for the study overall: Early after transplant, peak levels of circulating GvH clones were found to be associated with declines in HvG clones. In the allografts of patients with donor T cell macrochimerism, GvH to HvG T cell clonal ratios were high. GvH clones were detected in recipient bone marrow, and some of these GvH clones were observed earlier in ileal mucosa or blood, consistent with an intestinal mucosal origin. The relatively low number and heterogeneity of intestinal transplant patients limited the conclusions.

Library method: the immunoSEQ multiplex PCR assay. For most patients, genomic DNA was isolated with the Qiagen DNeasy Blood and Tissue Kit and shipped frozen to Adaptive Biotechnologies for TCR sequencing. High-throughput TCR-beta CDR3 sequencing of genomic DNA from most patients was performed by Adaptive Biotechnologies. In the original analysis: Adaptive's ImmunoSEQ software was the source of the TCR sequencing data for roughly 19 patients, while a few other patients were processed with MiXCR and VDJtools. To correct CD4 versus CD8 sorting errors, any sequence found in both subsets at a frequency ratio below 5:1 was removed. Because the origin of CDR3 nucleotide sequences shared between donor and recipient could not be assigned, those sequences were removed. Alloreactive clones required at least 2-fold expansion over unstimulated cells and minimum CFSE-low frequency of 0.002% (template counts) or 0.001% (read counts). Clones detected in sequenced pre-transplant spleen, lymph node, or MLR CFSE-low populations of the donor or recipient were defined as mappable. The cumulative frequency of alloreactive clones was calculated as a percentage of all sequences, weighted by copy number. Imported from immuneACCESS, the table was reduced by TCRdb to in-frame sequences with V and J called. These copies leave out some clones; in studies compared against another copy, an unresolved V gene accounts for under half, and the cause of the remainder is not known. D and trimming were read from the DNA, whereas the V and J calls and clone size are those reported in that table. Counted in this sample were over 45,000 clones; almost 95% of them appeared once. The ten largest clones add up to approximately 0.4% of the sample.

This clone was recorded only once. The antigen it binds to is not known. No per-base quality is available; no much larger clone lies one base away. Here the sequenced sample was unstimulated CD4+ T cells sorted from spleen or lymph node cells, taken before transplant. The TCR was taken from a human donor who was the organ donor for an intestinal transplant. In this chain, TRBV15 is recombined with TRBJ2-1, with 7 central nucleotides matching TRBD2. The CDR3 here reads CATSRDSYFGTKNEQFF. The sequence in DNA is TGTGCCACCAGCAGAGATTCATATTTTGGGACTAAAAATGAGCAGTTCTTC.